The 3 T cell receptor beta chains reported below all come from one sample, sequenced in a study of neurological immune-mediated disorders (dated by TCRdb to between 2017 and 2020). The time point label corresponds to: longitudinal time-point 3. Library creation used 5' RACE. The data were produced on an Illumina HiSeq 2500. TCRdb cleaned the public reads at Q25 with fastp, built clones with MiXCR and kept in-frame beta chains. Duplicate CDR3 protein sequences are folded into a single record with the most common DNA and genes. The sample table contains roughly 48,000 distinct CDR3 sequences; only one count was recorded for approximately 12% of them. The biggest ten clones account for roughly 10% of the sample. Sequencing was done on a sample of PBMCs. Receptors originate from a male donor with HTLV-1-associated myelopathy (HAM/TSP).

This clonotype was seen ten or more times. The chain links TRBV5-1 to TRBJ2-5; possibly TRBD1 for D (5 bases). V shed 5 bases and J shed 2 bases, with 13 bases lying between them. The CDR3 is 14 amino acids. Germline V gene lookup returns CDR1 SGHRS and CDR2 YFSETQ. The CDR3 DNA is TGCGCCAGCAGAATGATCCCAGGGCAAGAGACCCAGTACTTC. This codes for CASRMIPGQETQYF.

This clonotype was picked up many times. The rearrangement uses TRBV5-1 and TRBJ2-1; tentatively, D is TRBD1 or TRBD2 (5 bases each). The CDR3 is 14 residues long. The germline V gene has CDR1 SGHRS and CDR2 YFSETQ. V lost 2 bases, J lost 8 bases, and 14 bases lay in between. The CDR3 loop is CASSFLIRGDEQFF. CDR3 bases: TGCGCCAGCAGCTTTCTAATAAGAGGGGATGAGCAGTTCTTC.

This clonotype has a count of ten or more. The chain couples TRBV3-1 to TRBJ1-1; a weak D match, TRBD1 (6 bases). V lost 4 bases, J lost 7 bases, and 16 bases lay in between. The CDR3 length is 14 residues. CDR1 and CDR2 from the germline V gene are LGHDT and YNNKEL (reference sequence). This CDR3 is CASSPIGGASEAFF. As DNA, the CDR3 is TGTGCCAGCAGCCCGATAGGGGGGGCGAGTGAAGCTTTCTTT.